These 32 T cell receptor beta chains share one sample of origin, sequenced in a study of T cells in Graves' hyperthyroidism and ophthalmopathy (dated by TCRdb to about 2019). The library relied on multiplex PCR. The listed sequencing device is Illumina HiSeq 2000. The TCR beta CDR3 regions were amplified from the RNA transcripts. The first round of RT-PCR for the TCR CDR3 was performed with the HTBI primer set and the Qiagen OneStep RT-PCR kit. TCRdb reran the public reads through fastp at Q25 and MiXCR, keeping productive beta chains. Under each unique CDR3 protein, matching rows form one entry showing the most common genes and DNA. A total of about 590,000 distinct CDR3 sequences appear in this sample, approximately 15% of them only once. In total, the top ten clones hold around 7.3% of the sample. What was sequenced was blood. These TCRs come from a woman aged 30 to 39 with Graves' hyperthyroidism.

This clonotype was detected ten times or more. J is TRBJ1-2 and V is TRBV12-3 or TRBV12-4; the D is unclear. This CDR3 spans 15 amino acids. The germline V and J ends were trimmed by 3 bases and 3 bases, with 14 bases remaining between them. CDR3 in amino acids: CASSFFRERYYGYTF. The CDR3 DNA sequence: TGTGCCAGCAGTTTTTTTAGAGAGCGCTACTATGGCTACACCTTC.

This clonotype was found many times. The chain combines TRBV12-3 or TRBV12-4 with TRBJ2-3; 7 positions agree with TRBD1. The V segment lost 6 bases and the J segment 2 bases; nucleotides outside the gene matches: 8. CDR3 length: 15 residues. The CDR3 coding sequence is TGTGCCAGCAGAGCTGGGACAGCCTACACAGATACGCAGTATTTT. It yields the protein CASRAGTAYTDTQYF.

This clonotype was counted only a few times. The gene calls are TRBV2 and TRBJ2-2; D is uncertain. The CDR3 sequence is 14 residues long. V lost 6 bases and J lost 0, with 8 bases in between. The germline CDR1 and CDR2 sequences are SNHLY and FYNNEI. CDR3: CASSQNANTGELFF. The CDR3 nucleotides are TGTGCCAGCAGCCAGAACGCGAACACCGGGGAGCTGTTTTTT.

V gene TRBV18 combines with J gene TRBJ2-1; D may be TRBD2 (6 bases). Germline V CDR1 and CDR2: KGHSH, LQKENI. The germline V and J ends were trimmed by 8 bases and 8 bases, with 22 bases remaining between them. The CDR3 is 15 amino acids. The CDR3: CASKTRVGIWDEQFF. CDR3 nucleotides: TGTGCCAGCAAGACTAGAGTTGGTATCTGGGATGAGCAGTTCTTC.

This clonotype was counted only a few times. DNA for the CDR3: TGTGCCAGCAGTGTGGCTAGCGGGAGTAGCACAGATACGCAGTATTTT. Protein: CASSVASGSSTDTQYF. The chain links TRBV6-1 to TRBJ2-3; 10 nucleotides line up with TRBD2. V gave up 4 bases and J gave up 0 bases; unmatched junction bases: 4. The germline CDR1 and CDR2 sequences are MNHNS and SASEGT. There are 16 residues in the CDR3.

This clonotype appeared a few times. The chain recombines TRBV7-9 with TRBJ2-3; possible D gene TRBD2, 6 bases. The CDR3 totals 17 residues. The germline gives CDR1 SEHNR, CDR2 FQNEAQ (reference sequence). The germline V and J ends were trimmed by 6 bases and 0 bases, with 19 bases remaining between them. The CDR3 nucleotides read TGTGCCAGCAGATTACACCGCGGGGTTACTAGCACAGATACGCAGTATTTT. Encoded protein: CASRLHRGVTSTDTQYF.

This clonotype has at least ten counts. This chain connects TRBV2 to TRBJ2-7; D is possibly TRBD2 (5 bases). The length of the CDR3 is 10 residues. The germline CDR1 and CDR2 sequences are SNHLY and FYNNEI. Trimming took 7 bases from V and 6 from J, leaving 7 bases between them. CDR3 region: CASMGSEQYF. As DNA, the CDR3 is TGTGCCAGCATGGGGAGCGAGCAGTACTTC. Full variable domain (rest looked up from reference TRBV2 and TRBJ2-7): EPEVTQTPSHQVTQMGQEVILRCVPISNHLYFYWYRQILGQKVEFLVSFYNNEISEKSEIFDDQFSVERPDGSNFTLKIRSTKLEDSAMYFCASMGSEQYFGPGTRLTVT.

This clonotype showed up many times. As DNA, the CDR3 is TGTGCCAGCAGCCAATCGACAGGAACTTATAGCAATCAGCCCCAGCATTTT. Translation gives CASSQSTGTYSNQPQHF. This chain links TRBV7-9 with TRBJ1-5; tentative D call: TRBD1 (6 bases). The CDR3 spans 17 residues. The germline CDR1 and CDR2 sequences are SEHNR and FQNEAQ (reference sequence). V lost 5 bases, J lost 0 bases, and 17 bases lay in between.

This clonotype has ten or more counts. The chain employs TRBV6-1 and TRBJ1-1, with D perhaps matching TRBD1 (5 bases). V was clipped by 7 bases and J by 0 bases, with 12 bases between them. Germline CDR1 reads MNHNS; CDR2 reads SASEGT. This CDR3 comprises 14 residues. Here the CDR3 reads CASKGVKMNTEAFF. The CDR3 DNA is TGTGCCAGCAAAGGGGTGAAAATGAACACTGAAGCTTTCTTT.

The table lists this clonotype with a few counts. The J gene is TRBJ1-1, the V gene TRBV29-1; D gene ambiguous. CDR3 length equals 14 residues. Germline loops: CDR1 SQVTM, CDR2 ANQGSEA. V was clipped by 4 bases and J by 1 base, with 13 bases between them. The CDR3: CSVATSRGNTEAFF. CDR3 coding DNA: TGCAGCGTTGCCACGAGCCGGGGGAACACTGAAGCTTTCTTT.

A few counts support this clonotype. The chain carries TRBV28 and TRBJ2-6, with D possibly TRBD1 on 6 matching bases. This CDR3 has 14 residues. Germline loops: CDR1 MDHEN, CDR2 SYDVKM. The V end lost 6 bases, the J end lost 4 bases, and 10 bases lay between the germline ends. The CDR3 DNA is TGTGCCAGCAGAACAGGGTGGGGGGCCAACGTCCTGACTTTC. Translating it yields CASRTGWGANVLTF.

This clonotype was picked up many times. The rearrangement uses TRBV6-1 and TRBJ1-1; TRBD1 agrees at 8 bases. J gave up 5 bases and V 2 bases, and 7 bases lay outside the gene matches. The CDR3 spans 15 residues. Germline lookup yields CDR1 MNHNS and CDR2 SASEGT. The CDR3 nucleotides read TGTGCCAGCAGTGAATATCAGGGGGCAGGAACTGAAGCTTTCTTT. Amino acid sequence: CASSEYQGAGTEAFF.

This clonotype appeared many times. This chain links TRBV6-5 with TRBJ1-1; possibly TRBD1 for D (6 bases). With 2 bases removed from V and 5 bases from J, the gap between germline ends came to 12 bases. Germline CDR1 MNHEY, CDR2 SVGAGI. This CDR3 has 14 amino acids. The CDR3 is CASSYKRGQTEAFF. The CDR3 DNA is TGTGCCAGCAGTTACAAGCGGGGACAAACTGAAGCTTTCTTT.

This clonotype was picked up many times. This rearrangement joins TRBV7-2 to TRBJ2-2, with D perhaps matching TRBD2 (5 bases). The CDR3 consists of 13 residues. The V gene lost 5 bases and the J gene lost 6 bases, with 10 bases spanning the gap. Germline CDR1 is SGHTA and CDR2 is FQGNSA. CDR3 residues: CASSKLVAGELFF. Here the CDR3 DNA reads TGTGCCAGCAGCAAACTAGTCGCCGGGGAGCTGTTTTTT.

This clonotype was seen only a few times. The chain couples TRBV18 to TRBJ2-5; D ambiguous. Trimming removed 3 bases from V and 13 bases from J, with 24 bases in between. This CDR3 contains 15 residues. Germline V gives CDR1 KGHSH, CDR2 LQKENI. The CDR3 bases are TGTGCCAGCTCACCCATATTCGGAAGCGAAATGGAAGTGTACTTC. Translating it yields CASSPIFGSEMEVYF.

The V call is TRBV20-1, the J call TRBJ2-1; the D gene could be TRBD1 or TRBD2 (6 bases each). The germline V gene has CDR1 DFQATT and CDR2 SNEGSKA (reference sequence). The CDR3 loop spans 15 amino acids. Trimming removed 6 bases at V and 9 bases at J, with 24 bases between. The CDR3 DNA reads TGCAGTGCCCTCTCGGGGGCCAAGGAGGTGGGTGAGCAGTTCTTC. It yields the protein CSALSGAKEVGEQFF.

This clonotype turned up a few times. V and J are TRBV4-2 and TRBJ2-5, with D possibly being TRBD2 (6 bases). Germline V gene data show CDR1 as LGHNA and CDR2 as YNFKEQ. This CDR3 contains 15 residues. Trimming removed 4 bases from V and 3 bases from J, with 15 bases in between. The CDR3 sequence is CASSLGLTGEETQYF. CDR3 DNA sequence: TGTGCCAGCAGCCTAGGGCTAACGGGAGAAGAGACCCAGTACTTC.

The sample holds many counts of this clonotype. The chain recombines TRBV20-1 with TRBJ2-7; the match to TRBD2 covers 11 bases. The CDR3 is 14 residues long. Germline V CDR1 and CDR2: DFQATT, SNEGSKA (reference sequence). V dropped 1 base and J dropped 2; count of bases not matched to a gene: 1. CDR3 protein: CSARVAGGTYEQYF. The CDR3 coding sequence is TGCAGTGCTAGAGTAGCGGGAGGGACCTACGAGCAGTACTTC.

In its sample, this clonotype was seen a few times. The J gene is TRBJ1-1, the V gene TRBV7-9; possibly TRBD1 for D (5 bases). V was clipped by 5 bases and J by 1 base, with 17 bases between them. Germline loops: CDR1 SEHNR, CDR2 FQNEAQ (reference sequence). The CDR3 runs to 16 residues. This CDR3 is CASSDSSGGKNTEAFF. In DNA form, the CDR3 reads TGTGCCAGCAGCGACTCCTCGGGGGGGAAGAACACTGAAGCTTTCTTT. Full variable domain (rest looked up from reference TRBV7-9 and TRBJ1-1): DTGVSQNPRHKITKRGQNVTFRCDPISEHNRLYWYRQTLGQGPEFLTYFQNEAQLEKSRLLSDRFSAERPKGSFSTLEIQRTEQGDSAMYLCASSDSSGGKNTEAFFGQGTRLTVV.

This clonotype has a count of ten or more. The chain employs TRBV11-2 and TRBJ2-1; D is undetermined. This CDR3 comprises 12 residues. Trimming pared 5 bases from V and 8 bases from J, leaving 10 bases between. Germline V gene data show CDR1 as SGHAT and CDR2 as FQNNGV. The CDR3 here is CASSPWFDEQFF. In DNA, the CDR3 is TGTGCCAGCAGCCCGTGGTTCGATGAGCAGTTCTTC.

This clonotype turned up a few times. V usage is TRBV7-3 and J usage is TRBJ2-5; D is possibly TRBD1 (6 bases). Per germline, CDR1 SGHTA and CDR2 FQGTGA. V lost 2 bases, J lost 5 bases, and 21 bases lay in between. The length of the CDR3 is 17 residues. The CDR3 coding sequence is TGTGCCAGCAGCTTAGGGCGCAGGGGTGTGATTAGTGAGACCCAGTACTTC. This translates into CASSLGRRGVISETQYF.

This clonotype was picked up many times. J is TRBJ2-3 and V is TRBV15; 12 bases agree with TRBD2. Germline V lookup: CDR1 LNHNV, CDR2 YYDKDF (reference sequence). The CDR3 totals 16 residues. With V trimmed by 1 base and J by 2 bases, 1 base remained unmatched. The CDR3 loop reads CATSRGTSGNTDTQYF. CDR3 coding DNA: TGTGCCACCAGCAGAGGGACTAGCGGGAACACAGATACGCAGTATTTT.

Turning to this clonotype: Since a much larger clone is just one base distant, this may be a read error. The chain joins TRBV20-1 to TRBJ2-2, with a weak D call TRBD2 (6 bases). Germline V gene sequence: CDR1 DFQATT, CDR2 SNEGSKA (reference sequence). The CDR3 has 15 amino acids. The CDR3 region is CSARGLAPNTGGLFF. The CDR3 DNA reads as TGCAGTGCTAGAGGCTTAGCGCCGAACACCGGGGGGCTGTTTTTT.

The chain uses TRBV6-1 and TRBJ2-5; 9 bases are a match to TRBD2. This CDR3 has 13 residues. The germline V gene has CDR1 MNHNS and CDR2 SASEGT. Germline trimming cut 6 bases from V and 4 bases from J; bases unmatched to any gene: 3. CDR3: CASRAGGGETQYF. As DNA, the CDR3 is TGTGCCAGCAGAGCGGGAGGAGGAGAGACCCAGTACTTC.

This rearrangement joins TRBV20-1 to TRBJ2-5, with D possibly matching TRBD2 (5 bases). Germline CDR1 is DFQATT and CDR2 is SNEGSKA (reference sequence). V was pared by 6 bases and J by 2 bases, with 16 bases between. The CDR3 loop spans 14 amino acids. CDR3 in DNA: TGCAGTGCCGAACCAAAACGGGAACAAGAGACCCAGTACTTC. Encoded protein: CSAEPKREQETQYF.

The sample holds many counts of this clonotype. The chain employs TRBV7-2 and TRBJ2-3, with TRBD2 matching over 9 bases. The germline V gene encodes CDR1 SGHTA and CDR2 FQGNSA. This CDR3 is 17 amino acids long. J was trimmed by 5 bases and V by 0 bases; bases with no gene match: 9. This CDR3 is CASSLAGGGRAKDTQYF. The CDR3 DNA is TGTGCCAGCAGCTTAGCGGGCGGCGGGAGGGCCAAAGATACGCAGTATTTT.

CDR3 coding DNA: TGTGCCAGCAGTGAAGAGGCCGGGACAGGGGGCTACATGATCACAGATACGCAGTATTTT. Protein sequence: CASSEEAGTGGYMITDTQYF. This chain joins TRBV6-1 and TRBJ2-3; the match to TRBD1 covers 12 bases. Per the germline V gene, CDR1 is MNHNS and CDR2 is SASEGT. Trimming took 1 base from V and 2 from J; bases not matched to a gene: 13. There are 20 residues in the CDR3.

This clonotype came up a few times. The CDR3: CASGRSGLAAYNEQFF. DNA of the CDR3: TGTGCCAGCGGCCGAAGCGGGCTAGCGGCATACAATGAGCAGTTCTTC. The genes are TRBV9 and TRBJ2-1; 7 positions agree with TRBD2. The CDR3 runs 16 residues. Germline CDR1 and CDR2: SGDLS and YYNGEE. The V gene end was trimmed by 7 bases and the J gene end by 4 bases; junction bases not matched to a gene: 14.

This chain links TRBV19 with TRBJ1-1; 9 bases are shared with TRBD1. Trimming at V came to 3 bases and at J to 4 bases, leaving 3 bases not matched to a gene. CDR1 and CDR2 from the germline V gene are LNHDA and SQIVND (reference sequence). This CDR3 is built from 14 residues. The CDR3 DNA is TGTGCCAGTAGTATTGGACAGGGGTTCACTGAAGCTTTCTTT. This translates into CASSIGQGFTEAFF.

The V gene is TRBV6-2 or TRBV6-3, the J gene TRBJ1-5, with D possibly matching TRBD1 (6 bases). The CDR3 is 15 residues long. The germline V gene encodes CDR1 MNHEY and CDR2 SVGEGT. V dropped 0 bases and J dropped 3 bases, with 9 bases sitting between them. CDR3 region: CASSYSSGVNQPQHF. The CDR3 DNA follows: TGTGCCAGCAGTTACTCGTCAGGGGTCAATCAGCCCCAGCATTTT.

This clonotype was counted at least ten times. Written as DNA, the CDR3 is TGCAGCGTTGGGACAGGGGCAATCTACGAGCAGTACTTC. It translates to CSVGTGAIYEQYF. The chain couples TRBV29-1 to TRBJ2-7; TRBD1 agrees at 9 bases. The ends lost 4 bases at V and 3 bases at J; junction bases unmatched: 4. There are 13 residues in the CDR3. Germline V gene lookup returns CDR1 SQVTM and CDR2 ANQGSEA.

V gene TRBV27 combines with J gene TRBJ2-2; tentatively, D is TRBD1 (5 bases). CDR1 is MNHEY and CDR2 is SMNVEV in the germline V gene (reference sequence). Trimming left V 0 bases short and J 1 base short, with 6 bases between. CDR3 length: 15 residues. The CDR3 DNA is TGTGCCAGCAGTTTATCCGGACAGAACACCGGGGAGCTGTTTTTT. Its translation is CASSLSGQNTGELFF.